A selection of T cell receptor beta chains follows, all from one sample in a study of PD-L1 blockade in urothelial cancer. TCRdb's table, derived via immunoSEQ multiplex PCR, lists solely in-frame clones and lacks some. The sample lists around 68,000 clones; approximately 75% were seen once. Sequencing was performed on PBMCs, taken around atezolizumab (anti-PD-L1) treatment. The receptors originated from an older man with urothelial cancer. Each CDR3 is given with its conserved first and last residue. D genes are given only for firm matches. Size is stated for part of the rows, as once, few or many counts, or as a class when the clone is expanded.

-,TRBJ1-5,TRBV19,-,CASTVARGRPNQPQHF,TGTGCCAGTACCGTGGCCAGGGGACGGCCCAATCAGCCCCAGCATTTT
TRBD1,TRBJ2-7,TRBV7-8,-,CASSSADRGYEQYF,TGTGCCAGCAGCTCGGCAGACAGGGGATACGAGCAGTACTTC
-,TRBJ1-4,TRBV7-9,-,CASSLGEVAEKLFF,TGTGCCAGCAGCCTGGGGGAGGTGGCTGAAAAACTGTTTTTT
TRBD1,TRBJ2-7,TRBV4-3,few,CASSQDARGLYEQYF,TGCGCCAGCAGCCAAGACGCCAGGGGGTTATACGAGCAGTACTTC
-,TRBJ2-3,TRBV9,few,CASSASGSTDTQYF,TGTGCCAGCAGCGCGAGCGGGAGCACAGATACGCAGTATTTT
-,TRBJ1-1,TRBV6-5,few,CASSYRGEHTEAFF,TGTGCCAGCAGTTATCGGGGGGAACACACTGAAGCTTTCTTT
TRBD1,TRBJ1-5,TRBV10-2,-,CASSEEGQGVRQHF,TGCGCCAGCAGTGAGGAGGGACAGGGGGTTAGACAGCATTTT
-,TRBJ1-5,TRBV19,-,CATKQYRASNQPQHF,TGTGCCACAAAACAATACAGGGCAAGCAATCAGCCCCAGCATTTT
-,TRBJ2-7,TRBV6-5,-,CASGEYEQYF,TGTGCCAGCGGAGAGTACGAGCAGTACTTC
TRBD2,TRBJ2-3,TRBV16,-,CASSQFGTSGADTQYF,TGTGCCAGCAGCCAATTCGGGACTAGCGGGGCAGATACGCAGTATTTT
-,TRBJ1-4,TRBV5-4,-,CASSQYATNEKLFF,TGTGCCAGCAGCCAGTATGCAACTAATGAAAAACTGTTTTTT
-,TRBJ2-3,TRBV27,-,CASSSPLEDLPDTQYF,TGTGCCAGCAGTTCCCCCTTGGAGGACCTCCCAGATACGCAGTATTTT
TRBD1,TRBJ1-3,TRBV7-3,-,CASSPTGGSGNTIYF,TGTGCCAGCAGCCCGACAGGGGGCAGTGGAAACACCATATATTTT
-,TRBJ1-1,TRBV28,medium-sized,CASSPRGVVMNTEAFF,TGTGCCAGCAGTCCGCGGGGGGTAGTTATGAACACTGAAGCTTTCTTT
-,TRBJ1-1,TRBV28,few,CASRITGNTEAFF,TGTGCCAGCAGAATAACAGGTAACACTGAAGCTTTCTTT
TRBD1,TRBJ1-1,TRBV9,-,CASSVGNRGNTEAFF,TGTGCCAGCAGCGTAGGTAACAGGGGGAACACTGAAGCTTTCTTT
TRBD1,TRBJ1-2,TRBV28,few,CASLDRADGYTF,TGTGCCAGCCTCGACAGGGCTGATGGCTACACCTTC
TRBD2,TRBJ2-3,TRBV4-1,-,CASSQVLAGTDTQYF,TGCGCCAGCAGCCAAGTACTAGCGGGAACAGATACGCAGTATTTT
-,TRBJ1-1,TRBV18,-,CASSTGSGTEAFF,TGTGCCAGCTCAACAGGATCAGGGACTGAAGCTTTCTTT
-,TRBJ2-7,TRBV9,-,CASSVGSEPSYEQYF,TGTGCCAGCAGCGTAGGTAGCGAGCCATCCTACGAGCAGTACTTC
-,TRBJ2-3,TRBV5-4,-,CASSLASPDTQYF,TGTGCCAGCAGCTTGGCTAGCCCAGATACGCAGTATTTT
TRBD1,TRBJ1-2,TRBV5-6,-,CASRTTTGGAYGYTF,TGTGCCAGCAGGACGACCACAGGGGGCGCCTATGGCTACACCTTC
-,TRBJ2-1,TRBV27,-,CASRTESVGNEQFF,TGTGCCAGCAGAACGGAGTCGGTTGGTAATGAGCAGTTCTTC
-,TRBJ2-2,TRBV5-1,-,CASSSTPGRNTGELFF,TGCGCCAGCAGCTCCACCCCGGGAAGGAACACCGGGGAGCTGTTTTTT
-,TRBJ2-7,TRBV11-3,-,CASRDGRAGYEQYF,TGTGCCAGCAGGGACGGCCGGGCGGGTTACGAGCAGTACTTC
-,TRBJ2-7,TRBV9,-,CASSARTTYEQYF,TGTGCCAGCAGCGCTCGGACTACCTACGAGCAGTACTTC
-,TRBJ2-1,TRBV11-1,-,CASSLVGDEQFF,TGTGCCAGCAGCTTAGTCGGGGATGAGCAGTTCTTC
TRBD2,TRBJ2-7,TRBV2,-,CASRESGGVYEQYF,TGTGCCAGCAGAGAGTCCGGGGGGGTTTACGAGCAGTACTTC
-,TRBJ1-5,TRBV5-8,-,CASSLEGGGSQPQHF,TGTGCCAGCAGCTTGGAAGGGGGGGGGTCTCAGCCCCAGCATTTT